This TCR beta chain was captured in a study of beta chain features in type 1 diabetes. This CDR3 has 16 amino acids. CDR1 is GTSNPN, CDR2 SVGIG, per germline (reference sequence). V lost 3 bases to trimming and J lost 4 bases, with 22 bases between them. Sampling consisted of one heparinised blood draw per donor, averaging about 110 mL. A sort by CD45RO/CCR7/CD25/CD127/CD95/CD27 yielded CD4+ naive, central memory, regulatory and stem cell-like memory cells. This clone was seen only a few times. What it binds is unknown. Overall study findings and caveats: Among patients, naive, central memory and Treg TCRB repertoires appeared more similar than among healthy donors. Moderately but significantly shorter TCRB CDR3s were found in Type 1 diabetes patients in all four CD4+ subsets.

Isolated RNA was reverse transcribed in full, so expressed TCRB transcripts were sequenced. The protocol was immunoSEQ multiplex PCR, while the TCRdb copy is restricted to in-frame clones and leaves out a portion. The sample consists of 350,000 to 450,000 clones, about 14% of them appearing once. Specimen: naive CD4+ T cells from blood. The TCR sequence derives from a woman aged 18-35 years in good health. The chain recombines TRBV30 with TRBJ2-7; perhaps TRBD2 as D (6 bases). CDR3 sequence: CAWRALPGTGTYEQYF. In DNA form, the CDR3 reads TGTGCCTGGAGAGCCCTCCCCGGGACGGGGACTTACGAGCAGTACTTC.